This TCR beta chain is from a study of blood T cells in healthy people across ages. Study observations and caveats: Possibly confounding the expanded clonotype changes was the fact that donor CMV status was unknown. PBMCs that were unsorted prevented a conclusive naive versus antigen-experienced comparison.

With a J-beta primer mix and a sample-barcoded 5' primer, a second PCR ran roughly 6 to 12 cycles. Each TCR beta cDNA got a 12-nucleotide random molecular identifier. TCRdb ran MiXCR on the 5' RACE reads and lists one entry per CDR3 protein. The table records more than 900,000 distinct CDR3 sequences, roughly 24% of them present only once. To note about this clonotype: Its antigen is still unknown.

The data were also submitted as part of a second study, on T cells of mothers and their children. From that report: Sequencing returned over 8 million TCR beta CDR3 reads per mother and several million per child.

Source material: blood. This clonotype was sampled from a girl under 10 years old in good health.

The CDR3 protein is CASSRWGDRAQPQHF. The CDR3 DNA is TGTGCCAGTAGTCGGTGGGGGGACAGGGCTCAGCCCCAGCATTTT. The rearrangement links TRBV19 to TRBJ1-5, with 9 bases fitting TRBD1. Germline V gene sequence: CDR1 LNHDA, CDR2 SQIVND (reference sequence). CDR3 length: 15 residues. V was clipped by 5 bases and J by 6 bases; unmatched bases: 8.